Following are 11 T cell receptor beta chains from one sample sequenced in a study of shared clonotypes between healthy human individuals. Here immunoSEQ multiplex PCR was the method, and the copy in TCRdb shows in-frame clones only, minus some. This sample has approximately 470,000 clones; approximately 78% occur once, and the top ten carry 12%. Sequences were obtained from PBMCs. The source is a woman in her thirties or forties in good health. Some clones in this sample may be carry-over from other donors' samples.

This chain uses TRBV5-6 with TRBJ2-7; D uncertain. Germline lookup yields CDR1 SGHDT and CDR2 YYEEEE. The germline V and J ends were trimmed by 4 bases and 3 bases, with 8 bases remaining between them. The CDR3 has 12 amino acids. CDR3 sequence: CASSRANYEQYF. In DNA, the CDR3 is TGTGCCAGCAGCCGGGCCAACTACGAGCAGTACTTC.

The chain recombines TRBV5-1 with TRBJ2-6; D possibly uses TRBD1 or TRBD2 (5 bases each). V lost 4 bases and J 3 bases, leaving 14 bases between the germline ends. Germline-derived CDR1 and CDR2 are SGHRS and YFSETQ. This CDR3 has 16 residues. DNA for the CDR3: TGCGCCAGCAGCCCGGGACCCTCAAGTGGGGCCAACGTCCTGACTTTC. Protein product: CASSPGPSSGANVLTF.

This chain uses TRBV11-2 with TRBJ1-1, with 7 bases fitting TRBD1. Germline CDR1 and CDR2: SGHAT and FQNNGV. CDR3 length: 15 amino acids. J was trimmed by 1 base and V by 7 bases; bases with no gene match: 9. The CDR3 loop reads CASTQSRTGNTEAFF. The DNA of the CDR3 is TGTGCCAGCACCCAATCCCGGACAGGGAACACTGAAGCTTTCTTT.

J is TRBJ1-2 and V is TRBV28; D gene uncertain. The length of the CDR3 is 12 residues. In germline, CDR1 is MDHEN, CDR2 SYDVKM. Trimming cost V 8 bases and J 0 bases, with 7 bases left between them. The CDR3 sequence is CASLEANYGYTF. As DNA, the CDR3 is TGTGCCAGCTTAGAAGCTAACTATGGCTACACCTTC.

About this clone itself: The sample has other DNA sequences that encode this CDR3 too. The chain employs TRBV30 and TRBJ2-7; a weak D match, TRBD2 (6 bases). The J call is uncertain, as TRBJ2-5 better fits the DNA end. Germline CDR1 reads GTSNPN; CDR2 reads SVGIG (reference sequence). The CDR3 length is 13 residues. In nucleotides, the CDR3 is TGTGCCTGGAGTGGACTAGATGGTGGGACCCAGTACTTC. This sequence encodes CAWSGLDGGTQYF.

The rearrangement joins TRBV30 to TRBJ2-1, with 13 bases that match TRBD2. Germline CDR1 is GTSNPN and CDR2 is SVGIG (reference sequence). J lost 6 bases, V lost 4 bases, and 6 bases had no gene match. This CDR3 region has 15 residues. CDR3 DNA sequence: TGTGCCTGGACCCAGGGACTAGCGGGGATCAATGAGCAGTTCTTC. It codes for CAWTQGLAGINEQFF.

This clone appeared a single time. The V call is TRBV4-2, the J call TRBJ2-5; D is unclear. Per germline, CDR1 LGHNA and CDR2 YNFKEQ. V lost 0 bases to trimming and J lost 2 bases, with 10 bases between them. The CDR3 is 15 residues long. The CDR3 region is CASSQEGDMQETQYF. CDR3 coding DNA: TGTGCCAGCAGCCAAGAGGGCGACATGCAAGAGACCCAGTACTTC.

This chain links TRBV9 with TRBJ2-7, with D perhaps TRBD2 (6 bases). Trimming took 4 bases from V and 4 from J, leaving 9 bases between them. From germline, CDR1 is SGDLS and CDR2 YYNGEE. There are 12 residues in the CDR3. CDR3 sequence: CASSPRGYEQYF. Here the CDR3 DNA reads TGTGCCAGCAGCCCACGGGGGTACGAGCAGTACTTC.

The gene calls are TRBV7-9 and TRBJ2-5, with TRBD2 matching 8 bases. Germline loops: CDR1 SEHNR, CDR2 FQNEAQ (reference sequence). J was trimmed by 4 bases and V by 8 bases; bases with no gene match: 15. This CDR3 is 16 amino acids long. The DNA for the CDR3 is TGTGCCAGCCGGGAGGGACCTAGCGGAACCTTAGAGACCCAGTACTTC. Its protein product is CASREGPSGTLETQYF.

This clone has more than one count but fewer than ten. The rearrangement uses TRBV10-2 and TRBJ2-5; 9 bases line up with TRBD1. With 2 bases clipped from V and 7 bases from J, the junction kept 14 bases outside the gene matches. This CDR3 has 17 amino acids. The germline gives CDR1 WSHSY, CDR2 SAAADI. CDR3 region: CASSENTGTGTVRTQYF. The CDR3 bases are TGCGCCAGCAGTGAGAATACCGGGACAGGGACAGTTAGGACCCAGTACTTC.

The chain uses TRBV5-8 and TRBJ1-1, with D unclear. V lost 5 bases, J lost 4 bases, and 3 bases lay in between. This CDR3 is built from 10 residues. CDR1 SGHTS and CDR2 YDEGEE come from the germline V gene. The DNA for the CDR3 is TGTGCCAGCAGGTTCACTGAAGCTTTCTTT. The encoded protein is CASRFTEAFF.